Presented here are 21 T cell receptor beta chains from one specimen sequenced in a study of shared T cell receptors in the human thymus. Only in-frame clones appear in the TCRdb table, and some are missing; sequencing was by immunoSEQ multiplex PCR. The sample comprises under 850,000 clones, roughly 90% of which are singletons, and 0.0095% to 0.011% rests with the top ten. The sample was also linked to a second study, of human thymus T cells.

The material sequenced was thymocytes. The source of these receptors is a boy less than two years old with a congenital heart defect.

The J gene is TRBJ2-1, the V gene TRBV5-6, with 11 bases identical to TRBD2. Germline CDR1 is SGHDT and CDR2 is YYEEEE. The CDR3 spans 19 residues. Unmatched junction bases numbered 8, after V lost 0 bases and J lost 0 bases. The CDR3 here is CASSLAVSLAGGSYNEQFF. CDR3 sequence (DNA): TGTGCCAGCAGCTTGGCCGTGAGTCTAGCGGGAGGCTCCTACAATGAGCAGTTCTTC.

V and J are TRBV28 and TRBJ2-1; 7 bases line up with TRBD1. The germline CDR1 and CDR2 sequences are MDHEN and SYDVKM. The V gene end was trimmed by 5 bases and the J gene end by 8 bases; junction bases not matched to a gene: 6. This CDR3 spans 13 amino acids. The CDR3: CASSGDRVHEQFF. CDR3 in DNA: TGTGCCAGCAGTGGTGACAGGGTCCATGAGCAGTTCTTC. Supplemented by reference TRBV28 and TRBJ2-1, the full variable domain reads DVKVTQSSRYLVKRTGEKVFLECVQDMDHENMFWYRQDPGLGLRLIYFSYDVKMKEKGDIPEGYSVSREKKERFSLILESASTNQTSMYLCASSGDRVHEQFFGPGTRLTVL.

The CDR3 is CASSLAKKAGGQETQYF. The CDR3 DNA sequence: TGTGCCAGCAGCTTGGCCAAGAAAGCGGGGGGCCAAGAGACCCAGTACTTC. This chain uses TRBV5-4 with TRBJ2-5; 9 bases are shared with TRBD2. The V segment lost 0 bases and the J segment 1 base; nucleotides outside the gene matches: 7. Germline CDR1 SGHNT, CDR2 YYREEE (reference sequence). The CDR3 is made up of 17 amino acids.

The chain recombines TRBV7-6 with TRBJ2-7; D unclear. V lost 2 bases and J 5 bases, leaving 10 bases between the germline ends. The CDR3 runs to 13 residues. The germline CDR1 and CDR2 sequences are SGHVS and FNYEAQ. CDR3 coding DNA: TGTGCCAGCAGCTTAATACAGATGGACGAGCAGTACTTC. Its translation is CASSLIQMDEQYF. Drawing the rest from reference TRBV7-6 and TRBJ2-7, the complete variable domain is GAGVSQSPRYKVTKRGQDVALRCDPISGHVSLYWYRQALGQGPEFLTYFNYEAQQDKSGLPNDRFSAERPEGSISTLTIQRTEQRDSAMYRCASSLIQMDEQYFGPGTRLTVT.

The CDR3 region has the DNA TGTGCCAGCAGCTTAGCGAACAGCAACCAAGAGACCCAGTACTTC. Protein: CASSLANSNQETQYF. This chain links TRBV7-6 with TRBJ2-5; no firm D call. The V gene lost 0 bases and the J gene lost 0 bases, with 8 bases spanning the gap. Germline CDR1 is SGHVS and CDR2 is FNYEAQ. The CDR3 sequence is 15 residues long.

J is TRBJ2-5 and V is TRBV9, with 11 positions matching TRBD2. The CDR3 has 16 amino acids. Germline V gene data show CDR1 as SGDLS and CDR2 as YYNGEE. The J segment lost 3 bases and the V segment lost 4 bases, leaving 8 bases of the junction unmatched. The CDR3 loop reads CASSPRGTSGKETQYF. The CDR3 region has the DNA TGTGCCAGCAGCCCTCGCGGGACTAGCGGTAAAGAGACCCAGTACTTC.

The rearrangement joins TRBV15 to TRBJ2-1, with D perhaps TRBD2 (5 bases). V was trimmed by 1 base and J by 2 bases, leaving 15 bases between them. This CDR3 region has 17 residues. Germline V gene data show CDR1 as LNHNV and CDR2 as YYDKDF (reference sequence). The CDR3 region has the DNA TGTGCCACCAGCAGAGGCCCCGAGGGCGGGCCCTACAATGAGCAGTTCTTC. Translation gives CATSRGPEGGPYNEQFF.

The chain carries TRBV7-9 and TRBJ1-2; tentatively, D is TRBD1 (6 bases). Deletions cut 4 bases from V and 6 bases from J, with 15 bases between. Germline V gives CDR1 SEHNR, CDR2 FQNEAQ (reference sequence). The CDR3 spans 14 residues. In nucleotides, the CDR3 is TGTGCCAGCAGCTACTCCGGGGGGGGCAATGGCTACACCTTC. This sequence encodes CASSYSGGGNGYTF.

This chain uses TRBV5-4 with TRBJ1-1; D is perhaps TRBD1 (5 bases). Germline assignment: CDR1 SGHNT and CDR2 YYREEE (reference sequence). The CDR3 covers 14 residues. V was pared by 7 bases and J by 4 bases, with 17 bases between. The CDR3 region has the DNA TGTGCCAGCTCTTTCGCGGCAGGGTTCACTGAAGCTTTCTTT. It codes for CASSFAAGFTEAFF.

This chain uses TRBV4-3 with TRBJ2-1; 10 bases are a match to TRBD2. The V and J ends lost 0 bases and 5 bases, in that order; junction bases with no gene match: 13. The CDR3 runs to 19 residues. CDR1 and CDR2 from the germline V gene are LGHNA and YSLEER. CDR3 sequence reads: CASSQESKVAGGLNNEQFF. For the CDR3, the DNA is TGCGCCAGCAGCCAAGAAAGCAAGGTAGCGGGAGGTTTGAACAATGAGCAGTTCTTC.

The chain carries TRBV15 and TRBJ2-7; 9 bases align to TRBD1. The CDR3 is made up of 13 amino acids. Germline V gene lookup returns CDR1 LNHNV and CDR2 YYDKDF (reference sequence). Trimming at V came to 9 bases and at J to 5 bases, leaving 8 bases not matched to a gene. The CDR3 protein is CATRDRDIDEQYF. For the CDR3, the DNA is TGTGCCACGCGGGACAGGGATATCGACGAGCAGTACTTC.

The chain's CDR3 is CASSLYNTGELFF. Written as DNA, the CDR3 is TGTGCCAGCAGCCTCTACAACACCGGGGAGCTGTTTTTT. V usage is TRBV5-4 and J usage is TRBJ2-2; D remains ambiguous. The V end lost 4 bases, the J end lost 2 bases, and 6 bases lay between the germline ends. The germline V gene encodes CDR1 SGHNT and CDR2 YYREEE (reference sequence). This CDR3 region has 13 residues.

The J gene is TRBJ2-7, the V gene TRBV15, with 7 bases identical to TRBD2. Looked up from germline, CDR1 is LNHNV and CDR2 is YYDKDF (reference sequence). The V and J ends lost 1 base and 0 bases, in that order; junction bases with no gene match: 9. CDR3 length: 17 residues. The CDR3 DNA is TGTGCCACCAGCAGAGCGGCTAGCGGACCTGACTCCTACGAGCAGTACTTC. Translating it yields CATSRAASGPDSYEQYF.

V gene TRBV2 combines with J gene TRBJ1-1; perhaps TRBD1 as D (5 bases). Germline V gene data show CDR1 as SNHLY and CDR2 as FYNNEI. The CDR3 contains 13 residues. V lost 6 bases, J lost 6 bases, and 14 bases lay in between. The CDR3 coding sequence is TGTGCCAGCAGGGGGCGCAGGGCGGCTGAAGCTTTCTTT. Translating gives CASRGRRAAEAFF.

On this clone: Other DNA sequences in the sample encode the same CDR3. The V call is TRBV7-8, the J call TRBJ1-5; possibly TRBD1 for D (5 bases). The CDR3 has 14 amino acids. CDR1 and CDR2 from the germline V gene are SGHVS and FQNEAQ. V lost 1 base, J lost 6 bases, and 10 bases lay in between. The CDR3 loop is CASSLGQGGQPQHF. In DNA, the CDR3 is TGTGCCAGCAGCTTAGGGCAGGGCGGTCAGCCCCAGCATTTT.

This chain connects TRBV2 to TRBJ1-2; D might be TRBD1 (5 bases). CDR1 SNHLY and CDR2 FYNNEI come from the germline V gene. The CDR3 extends over 14 amino acids. Trimming stripped 11 bases from V and 13 bases from J, with 29 bases between. For the CDR3, the DNA is TGTGCCTCTCGGAAGGGGTTCATGACCAATCGGGCCACCTTC. This codes for CASRKGFMTNRATF.

The chain links TRBV6-5 to TRBJ1-6, with TRBD1 as a possible D gene (6 bases). The germline V and J ends were trimmed by 7 bases and 0 bases, with 10 bases remaining between them. The CDR3 runs 15 residues. Germline values: CDR1 MNHEY, CDR2 SVGAGI. The CDR3 spells CASNRGSSYNSPLHF. CDR3 in DNA: TGTGCCAGCAATAGGGGGAGCTCCTATAATTCACCCCTCCACTTT.

The rearrangement uses TRBV21-1 and TRBJ2-7; the table names TRBD1, a call not compared with the DNA. TRBV21-1 is labeled a pseudogene. The CDR3 is 15 amino acids. CDR3 coding DNA: TGTGCCAGCCTCCCCGGGCAGGGCTGCACCTACGAGCAGTACTTC. It specifies CASLPGQGCTYEQYF.

The rearrangement joins TRBV5-6 to TRBJ2-7; 15 bases match TRBD2. Trimming removed 3 bases from V and 6 bases from J; junction bases left unmatched: 13. This CDR3 comprises 18 residues. Germline loops: CDR1 SGHDT, CDR2 YYEEEE. The CDR3 nucleotides read TGTGCCAGCAGCTCTTCCCGGACTAGCGGGAGGGGATGGGGCGAGCAGTACTTC. Amino acid sequence: CASSSSRTSGRGWGEQYF.

V is TRBV11-2 and J is TRBJ2-3, with D possibly TRBD2 on 6 matching bases. Germline CDR1 and CDR2: SGHAT and FQNNGV. Trimming took 0 bases from V and 11 from J, leaving 21 bases between them. The CDR3 totals 16 residues. The CDR3 nucleotides read TGTGCCAGCAGCTTAGATGATCAGGCTAGCGCTGGGGGGCAGTATTTT. Protein product: CASSLDDQASAGGQYF.

The V gene is TRBV7-2, the J gene TRBJ2-7; TRBD1 matches at 9 bases. The CDR3 spans 14 residues. The J segment lost 3 bases and the V segment lost 6 bases, leaving 6 bases of the junction unmatched. The germline V gene has CDR1 SGHTA and CDR2 FQGNSA. The CDR3 DNA is TGTGCCAGCAGTTGGCCGGGACAGGGCTACGAGCAGTACTTC. Translation gives CASSWPGQGYEQYF. The full variable domain, its missing parts supplied by reference TRBV7-2 and TRBJ2-7, is GAGVSQSPSNKVTEKGKDVELRCDPISGHTALYWYRQSLGQGLEFLIYFQGNSAPDKSGLPSDRFSAERTGGSVSTLTIQRTQQEDSAVYLCASSWPGQGYEQYFGPGTRLTVT.